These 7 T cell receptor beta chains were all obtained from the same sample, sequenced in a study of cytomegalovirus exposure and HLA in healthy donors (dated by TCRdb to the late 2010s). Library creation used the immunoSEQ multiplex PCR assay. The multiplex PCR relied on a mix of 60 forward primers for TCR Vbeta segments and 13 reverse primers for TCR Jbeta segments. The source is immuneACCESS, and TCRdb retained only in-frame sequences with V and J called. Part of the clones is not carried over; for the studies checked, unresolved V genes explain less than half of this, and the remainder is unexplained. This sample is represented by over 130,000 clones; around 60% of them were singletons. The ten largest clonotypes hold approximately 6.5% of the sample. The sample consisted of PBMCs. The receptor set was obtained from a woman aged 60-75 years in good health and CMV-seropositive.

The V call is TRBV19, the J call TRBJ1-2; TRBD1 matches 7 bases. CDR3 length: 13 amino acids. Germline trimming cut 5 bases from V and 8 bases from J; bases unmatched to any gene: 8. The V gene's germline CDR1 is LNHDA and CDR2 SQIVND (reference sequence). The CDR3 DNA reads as TGTGCCAGTAGTTTACAGGGGCAGCTGGGCTACACCTTC. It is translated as CASSLQGQLGYTF.

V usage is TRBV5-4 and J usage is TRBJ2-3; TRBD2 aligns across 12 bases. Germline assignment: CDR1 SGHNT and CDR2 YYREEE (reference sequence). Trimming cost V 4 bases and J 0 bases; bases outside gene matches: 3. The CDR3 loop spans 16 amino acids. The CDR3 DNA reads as TGTGCCAGCAGCGAAGGACTAGCGGGGAGCACAGATACGCAGTATTTT. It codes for CASSEGLAGSTDTQYF.

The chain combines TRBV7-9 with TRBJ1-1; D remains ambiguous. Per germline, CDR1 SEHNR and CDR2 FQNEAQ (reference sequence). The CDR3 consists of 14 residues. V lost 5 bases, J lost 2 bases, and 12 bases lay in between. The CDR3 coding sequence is TGTGCCAGCAGCATAAGCCCAGGAAACACTGAAGCTTTCTTT. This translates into CASSISPGNTEAFF.

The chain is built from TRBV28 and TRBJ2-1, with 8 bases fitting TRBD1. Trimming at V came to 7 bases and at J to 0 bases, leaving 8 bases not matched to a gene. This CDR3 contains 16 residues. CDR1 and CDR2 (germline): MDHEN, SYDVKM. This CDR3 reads CASTRGTGGSYNEQFF. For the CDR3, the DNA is TGTGCCAGCACTCGTGGGACAGGTGGCTCCTACAATGAGCAGTTCTTC.

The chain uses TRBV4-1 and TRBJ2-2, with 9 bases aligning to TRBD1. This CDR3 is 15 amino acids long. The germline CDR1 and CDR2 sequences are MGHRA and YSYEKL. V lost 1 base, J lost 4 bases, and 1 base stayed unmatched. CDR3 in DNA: TGCGCCAGCAGCCAAGGGGACAGGGTCACCGGGGAGCTGTTTTTT. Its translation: CASSQGDRVTGELFF.

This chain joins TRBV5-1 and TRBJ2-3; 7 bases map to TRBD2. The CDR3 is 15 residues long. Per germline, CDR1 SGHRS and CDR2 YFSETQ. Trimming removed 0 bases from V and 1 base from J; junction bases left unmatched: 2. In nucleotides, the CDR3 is TGCGCCAGCAGCTTGGTAGCGGGTGGCACAGATACGCAGTATTTT. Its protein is CASSLVAGGTDTQYF.

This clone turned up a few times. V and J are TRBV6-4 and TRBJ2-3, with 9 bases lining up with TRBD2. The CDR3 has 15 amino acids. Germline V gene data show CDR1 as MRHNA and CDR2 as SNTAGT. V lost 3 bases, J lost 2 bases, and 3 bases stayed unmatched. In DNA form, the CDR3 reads TGTGCCAGCAGTGAACTAGCGGGTCCCACAGATACGCAGTATTTT. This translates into CASSELAGPTDTQYF.